Listed here are 3 T cell receptor beta chains from one sample, sequenced in a study of T-cell reconstitution after alpha-beta-depleted transplantation in children. It was with unique molecular identifiers that the TCRbeta library was prepared. TCRdb analysed the PCR reads with MiXCR anew, one entry per CDR3 protein. The table lists approximately 240,000 distinct CDR3 sequences, over 9.5% of them singletons. The starting material was PBMCs from the stem cell graft donor, obtained from the stem cell graft. Every receptor here comes from a human donor who donated a stem cell graft to a child with SCID.

As for this clonotype: A much larger clone differs from this one at a single base, so this may be a read error. V gene TRBV5-5 combines with J gene TRBJ1-4; 9 bases are a match to TRBD1. The CDR3 is 15 residues long. Germline V gene lookup returns CDR1 SGHKS and CDR2 YYEKEE (reference sequence). This chain's CDR3 is CASSLAGTGLRKLLF. DNA for the CDR3: TGTGCCAGCAGCTTGGCGGGGACAGGGCTCAGAAAACTGTTATTT. Full variable domain (missing parts from reference TRBV5-5 and TRBJ1-4): DAGVTQSPTHLIKTRGQQVTLRCSPISGHKSVSWYQQVLGQGPQFIFQYYEKEERGRGNFPDRFSARQFPNYSSELNVNALLLGDSALYLCASSLAGTGLRKLLFGSGTQLSVL.

This clonotype was seen repeatedly, ten times or more. CDR3 nucleotide sequence: TGTGCCAGCAGCCTATGGACTAGCGGGGGCACAGATACGCAGTATTTT. Translated, it gives CASSLWTSGGTDTQYF. The rearrangement links TRBV7-8 to TRBJ2-3; 12 nucleotides line up with TRBD2. The CDR3 runs to 16 residues. Germline V gene data show CDR1 as SGHVS and CDR2 as FQNEAQ. V lost 5 bases, J lost 1 base, and 4 bases stayed unmatched.

This clonotype was observed a single time. A much larger clone sits a single nucleotide away, making a read error possible. This chain uses TRBV3-1 with TRBJ2-2, with 10 bases lining up with TRBD2. J gave up 0 bases and V 10 bases, and 17 bases lay outside the gene matches. The CDR3 consists of 19 residues. The germline V gene encodes CDR1 LGHDT and CDR2 YNNKEL (reference sequence). CDR3: CAINPNTHTSGANTGELFF. CDR3 in DNA: TGTGCCATCAACCCAAATACCCATACTAGCGGGGCGAACACCGGGGAGCTGTTTTTT.